This TCR beta chain was identified during a study of blood T cell repertoires in COVID-19. Study in general: Spain, Italy and the United States supplied samples that represented acute and convalescent COVID-19. The analysed material was cDNA or gDNA that came from T cells, B-cell-depleted T cells, or PBMCs.

The ends were cut back, 4 bases at V and 10 bases at J, with 14 bases in the middle. The germline gives CDR1 SNHLY, CDR2 FYNNEI. This CDR3 comprises 13 residues. In the original analysis: For nucleated cells, counts were estimated from reference gene primer amplification. Produced via immunoSEQ multiplex PCR; TCRdb's table is partial and in-frame only. That table furnishes V, J and clone size, whereas the DNA furnished D and trimming. The sample yields 260,000 or so clones, 85% seen once. All recovered Cohort 3 donors got two negative PCRs, got clearance, or saw symptom resolution. Sequencing was done on a sample of PBMCs or T cells enriched from blood (not recorded which). This chain connects TRBV2 to TRBJ2-1, with D possibly TRBD2 on 6 matching bases. The TCR originated in a woman between 45 and 60 years old who had recovered from COVID-19. Here the CDR3 DNA reads TGTGCCAGCAGTGTGATAGGTGGGGGGGAGCAGTTCTTC. Protein product: CASSVIGGGEQFF.